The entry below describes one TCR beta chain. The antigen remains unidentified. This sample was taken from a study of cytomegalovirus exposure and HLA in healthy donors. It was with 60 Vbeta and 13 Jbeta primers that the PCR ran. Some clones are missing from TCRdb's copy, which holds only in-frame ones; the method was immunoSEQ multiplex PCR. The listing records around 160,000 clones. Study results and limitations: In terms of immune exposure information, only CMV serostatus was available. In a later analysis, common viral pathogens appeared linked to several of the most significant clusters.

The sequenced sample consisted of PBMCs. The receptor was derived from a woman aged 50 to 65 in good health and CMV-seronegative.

The CDR3 region is CASSLGQGDDTQYF. Here the CDR3 DNA reads TGCGCCAGCAGCTTGGGACAGGGGGACGATACGCAGTATTTT. This rearrangement joins TRBV5-1 to TRBJ2-3; 9 bases fit TRBD1. CDR1 SGHRS and CDR2 YFSETQ come from the germline V gene. V was pared by 0 bases and J by 6 bases, with 2 bases of the junction left unmatched. The CDR3 length is 14 residues.